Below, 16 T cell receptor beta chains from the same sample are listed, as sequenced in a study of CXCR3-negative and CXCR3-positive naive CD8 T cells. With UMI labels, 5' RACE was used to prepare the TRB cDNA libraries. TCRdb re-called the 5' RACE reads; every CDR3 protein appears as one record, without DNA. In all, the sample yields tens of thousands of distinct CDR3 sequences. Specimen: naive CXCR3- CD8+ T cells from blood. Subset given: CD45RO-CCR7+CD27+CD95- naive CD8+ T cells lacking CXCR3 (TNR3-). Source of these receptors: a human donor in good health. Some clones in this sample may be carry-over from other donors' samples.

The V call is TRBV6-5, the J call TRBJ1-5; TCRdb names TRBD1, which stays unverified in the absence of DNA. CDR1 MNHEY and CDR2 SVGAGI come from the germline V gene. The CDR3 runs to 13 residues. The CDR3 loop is CASSNGGNQPQHF.

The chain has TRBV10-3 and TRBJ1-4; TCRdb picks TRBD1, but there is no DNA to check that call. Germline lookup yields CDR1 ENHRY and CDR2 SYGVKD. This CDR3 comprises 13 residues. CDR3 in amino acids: CAISPDFNEKLFF.

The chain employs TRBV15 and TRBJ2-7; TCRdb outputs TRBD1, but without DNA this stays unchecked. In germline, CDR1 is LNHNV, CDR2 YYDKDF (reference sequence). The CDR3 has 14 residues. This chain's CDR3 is CATSIENPWAEQYF.

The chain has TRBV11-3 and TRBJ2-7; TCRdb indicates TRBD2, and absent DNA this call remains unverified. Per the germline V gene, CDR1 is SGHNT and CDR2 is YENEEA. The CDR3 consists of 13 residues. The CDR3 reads CASSLGAGDEQYF. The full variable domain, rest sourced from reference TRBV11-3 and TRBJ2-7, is EAGVVQSPRYKIIEKKQPVAFWCNPISGHNTLYWYLQNLGQGPELLIRYENEEAVDDSQLPKDRFSAERLKGVDSTLKIQPAELGDSAVYLCASSLGAGDEQYFGPGTRLTVT.

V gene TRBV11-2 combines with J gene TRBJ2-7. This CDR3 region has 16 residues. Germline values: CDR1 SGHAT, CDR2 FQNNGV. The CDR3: CASSLEFGKGSYEQYF.

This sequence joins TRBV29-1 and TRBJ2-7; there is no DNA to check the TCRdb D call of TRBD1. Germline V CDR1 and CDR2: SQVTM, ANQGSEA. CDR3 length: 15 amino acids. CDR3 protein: CSVERGRGGGGEQYF.

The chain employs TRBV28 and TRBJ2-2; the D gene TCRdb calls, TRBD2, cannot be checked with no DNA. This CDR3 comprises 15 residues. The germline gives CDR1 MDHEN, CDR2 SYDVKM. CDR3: CASSFPTSGFGELFF.

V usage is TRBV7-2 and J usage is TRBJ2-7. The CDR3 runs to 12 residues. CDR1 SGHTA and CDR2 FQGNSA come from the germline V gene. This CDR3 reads CASSLVGREQYF.

CDR3 sequence: CASGGWNLRTYEQYF. This rearrangement joins TRBV28 to TRBJ2-7; TCRdb returns TRBD2, unconfirmable since there is no DNA. The CDR3 runs to 15 residues. Germline V gives CDR1 MDHEN, CDR2 SYDVKM.

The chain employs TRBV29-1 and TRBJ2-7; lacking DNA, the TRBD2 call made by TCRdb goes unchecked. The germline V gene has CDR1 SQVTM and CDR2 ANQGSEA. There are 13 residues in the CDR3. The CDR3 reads CSVQRLADYEQYF.

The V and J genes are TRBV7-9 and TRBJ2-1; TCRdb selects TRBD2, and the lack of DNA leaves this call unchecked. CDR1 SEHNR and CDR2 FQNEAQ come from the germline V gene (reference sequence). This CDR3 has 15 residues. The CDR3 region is CASSKAGGPYNEQFF.

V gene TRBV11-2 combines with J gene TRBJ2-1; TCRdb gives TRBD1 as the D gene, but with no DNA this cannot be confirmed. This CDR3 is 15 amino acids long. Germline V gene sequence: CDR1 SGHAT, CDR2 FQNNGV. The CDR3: CASSLDRTGYNEQFF.

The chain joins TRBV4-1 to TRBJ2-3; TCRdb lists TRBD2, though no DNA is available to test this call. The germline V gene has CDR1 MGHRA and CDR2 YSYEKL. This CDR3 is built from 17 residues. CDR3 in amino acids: CASSQVGHTKRGDTQYF.

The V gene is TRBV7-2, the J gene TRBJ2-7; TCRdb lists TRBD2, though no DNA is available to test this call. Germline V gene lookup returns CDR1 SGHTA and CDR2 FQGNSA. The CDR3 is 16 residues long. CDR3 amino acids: CASSFIAGGSTYEQYF.

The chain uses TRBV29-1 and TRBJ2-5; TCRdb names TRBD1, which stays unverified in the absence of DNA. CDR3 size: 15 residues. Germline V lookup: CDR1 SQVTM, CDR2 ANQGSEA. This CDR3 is CSVEDSPSWAETQYF.

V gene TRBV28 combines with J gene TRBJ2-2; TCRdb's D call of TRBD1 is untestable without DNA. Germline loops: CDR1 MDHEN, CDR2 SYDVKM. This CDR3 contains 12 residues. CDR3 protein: CASRGADGELFF.